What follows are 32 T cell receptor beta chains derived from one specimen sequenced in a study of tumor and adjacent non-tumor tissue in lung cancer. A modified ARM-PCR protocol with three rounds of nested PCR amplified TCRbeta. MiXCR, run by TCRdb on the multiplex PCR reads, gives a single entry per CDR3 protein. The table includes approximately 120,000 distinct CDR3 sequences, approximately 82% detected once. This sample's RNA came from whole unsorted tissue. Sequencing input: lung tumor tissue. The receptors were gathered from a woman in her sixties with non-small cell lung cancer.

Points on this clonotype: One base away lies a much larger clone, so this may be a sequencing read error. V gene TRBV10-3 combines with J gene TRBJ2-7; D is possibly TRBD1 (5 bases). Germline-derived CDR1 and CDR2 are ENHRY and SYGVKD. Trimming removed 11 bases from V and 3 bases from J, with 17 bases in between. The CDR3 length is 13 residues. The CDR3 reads CASTFRAYYEQYF. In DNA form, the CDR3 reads TGTGCCTCCACGTTCAGGGCCTACTACGAGCAGTACTTC.

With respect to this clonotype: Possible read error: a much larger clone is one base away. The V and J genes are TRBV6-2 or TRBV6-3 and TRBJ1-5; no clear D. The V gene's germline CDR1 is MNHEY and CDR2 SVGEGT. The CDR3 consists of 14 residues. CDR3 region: CTSSLSSSSQPQHF. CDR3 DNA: TGTACCAGCAGCCTCAGTTCTAGCAGTCAGCCCCAGCATTTT.

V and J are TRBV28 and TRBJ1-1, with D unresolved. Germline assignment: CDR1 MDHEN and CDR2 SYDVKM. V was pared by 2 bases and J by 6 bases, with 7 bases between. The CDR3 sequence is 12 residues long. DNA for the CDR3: TGTGCCAGCAGTTTAGTGAGGGCTGAAGCTTTCTTT. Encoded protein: CASSLVRAEAFF.

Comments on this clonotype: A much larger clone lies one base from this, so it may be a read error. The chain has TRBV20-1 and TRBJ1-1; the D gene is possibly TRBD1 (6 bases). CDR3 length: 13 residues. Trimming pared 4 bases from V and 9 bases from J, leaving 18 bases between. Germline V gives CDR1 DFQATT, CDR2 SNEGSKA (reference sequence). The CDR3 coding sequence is TGCAGTGCTAATAAGAAACAGGGAGGTAAAGCTTTCTTT. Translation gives CSANKKQGGKAFF.

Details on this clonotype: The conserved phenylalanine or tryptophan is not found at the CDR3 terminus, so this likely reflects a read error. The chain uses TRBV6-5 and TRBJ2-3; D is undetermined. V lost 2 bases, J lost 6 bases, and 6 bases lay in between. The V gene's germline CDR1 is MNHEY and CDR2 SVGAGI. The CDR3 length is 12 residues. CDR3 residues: CASSYERDTQYS. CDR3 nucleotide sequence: TGTGCCAGCAGTTACGAACGGGATACGCAGTATTCT.

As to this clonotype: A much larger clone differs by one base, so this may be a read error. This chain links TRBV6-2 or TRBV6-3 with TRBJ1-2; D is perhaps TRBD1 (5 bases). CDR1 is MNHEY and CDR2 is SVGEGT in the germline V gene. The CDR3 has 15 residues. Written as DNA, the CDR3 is TGTGCCAGCACCCCCAGGGAGAGGCCCTACTATGCCTACACCTTC. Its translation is CASTPRERPYYAYTF.

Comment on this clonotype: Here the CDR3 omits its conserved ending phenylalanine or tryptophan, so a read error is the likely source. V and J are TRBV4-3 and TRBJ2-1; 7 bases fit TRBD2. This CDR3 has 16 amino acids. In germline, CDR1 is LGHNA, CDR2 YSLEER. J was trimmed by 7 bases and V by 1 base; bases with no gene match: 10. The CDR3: CASSQGTRGMLNEQFL. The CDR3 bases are TGCGCCAGCAGCCAAGGGACTAGGGGAATGTTGAATGAGCAGTTCTTA.

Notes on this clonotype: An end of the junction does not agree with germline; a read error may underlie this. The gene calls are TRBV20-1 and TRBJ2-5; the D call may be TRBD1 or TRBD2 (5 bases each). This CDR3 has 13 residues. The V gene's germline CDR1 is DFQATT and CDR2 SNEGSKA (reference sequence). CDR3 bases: TGTAGTGGGGAGAGGGGCCGTGGAGAGACCCAGTACTTC. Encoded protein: CSGERGRGETQYF.

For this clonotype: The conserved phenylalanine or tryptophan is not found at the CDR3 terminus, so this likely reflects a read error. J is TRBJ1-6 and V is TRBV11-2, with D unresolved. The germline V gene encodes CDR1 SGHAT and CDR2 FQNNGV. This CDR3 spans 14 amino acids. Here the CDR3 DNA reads TGTGCCAGTAGCTTAGAAGCAATTAATTCACCTCTCCACTAT. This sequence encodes CASSLEAINSPLHY.

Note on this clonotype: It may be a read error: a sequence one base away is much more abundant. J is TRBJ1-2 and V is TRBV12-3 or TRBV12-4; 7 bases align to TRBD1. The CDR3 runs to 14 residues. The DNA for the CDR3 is TGTGCCGGCAGTTTAACTGACAGGGACTATGGCTACACCTTC. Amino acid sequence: CAGSLTDRDYGYTF.

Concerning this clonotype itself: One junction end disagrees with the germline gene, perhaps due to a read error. CDR3 DNA: TGTGTCAGCAGTCTAGAATACGGGCCGAATACGCAGTATTTT. Encoded protein: CVSSLEYGPNTQYF. The V call is TRBV6-6, the J call TRBJ2-3; D unclear. CDR1 is MNHNY, CDR2 SVGAGI, per germline (reference sequence). The CDR3 loop spans 14 amino acids.

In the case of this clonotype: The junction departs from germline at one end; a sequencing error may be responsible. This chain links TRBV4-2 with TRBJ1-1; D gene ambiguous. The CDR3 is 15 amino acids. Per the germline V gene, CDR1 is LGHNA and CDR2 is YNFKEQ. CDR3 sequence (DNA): TGTGCCAGCAGCCAAGAGGCGGTTGCTGGCACTGAGGCTTTCTTT. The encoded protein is CASSQEAVAGTEAFF.

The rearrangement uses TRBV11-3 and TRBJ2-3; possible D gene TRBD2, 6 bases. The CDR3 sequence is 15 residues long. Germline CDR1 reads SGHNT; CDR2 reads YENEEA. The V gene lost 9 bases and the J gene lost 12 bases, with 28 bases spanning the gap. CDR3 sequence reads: CASSPAGQGGRTQYF. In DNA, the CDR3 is TGTGCCAGTAGCCCCGCCGGGCAGGGAGGTCGTACTCAGTATTTT.

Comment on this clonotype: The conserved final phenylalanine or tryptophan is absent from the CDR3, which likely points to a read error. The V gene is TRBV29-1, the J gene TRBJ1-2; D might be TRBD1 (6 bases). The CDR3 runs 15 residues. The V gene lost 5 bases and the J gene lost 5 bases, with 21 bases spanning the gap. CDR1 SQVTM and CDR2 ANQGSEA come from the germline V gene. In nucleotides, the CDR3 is TGCAGCGTTCGCACCCTCGGGACAAGGCGATATGGCTACACCTCC. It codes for CSVRTLGTRRYGYTS.

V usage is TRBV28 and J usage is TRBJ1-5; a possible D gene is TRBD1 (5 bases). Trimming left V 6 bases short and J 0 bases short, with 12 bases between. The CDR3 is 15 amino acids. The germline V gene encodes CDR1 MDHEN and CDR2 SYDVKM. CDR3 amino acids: CASSQIQDSNQPQHF. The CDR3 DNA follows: TGTGCCAGCAGCCAGATACAGGATAGCAATCAGCCCCAGCATTTT.

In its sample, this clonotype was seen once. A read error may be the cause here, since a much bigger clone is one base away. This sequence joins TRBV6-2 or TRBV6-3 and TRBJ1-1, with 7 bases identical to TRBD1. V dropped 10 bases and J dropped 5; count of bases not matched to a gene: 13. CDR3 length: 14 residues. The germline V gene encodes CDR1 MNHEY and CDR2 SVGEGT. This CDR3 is CANSSQGIVTEAFF. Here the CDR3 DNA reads TGTGCCAACAGCTCACAGGGGATTGTTACTGAAGCTTTCTTT.

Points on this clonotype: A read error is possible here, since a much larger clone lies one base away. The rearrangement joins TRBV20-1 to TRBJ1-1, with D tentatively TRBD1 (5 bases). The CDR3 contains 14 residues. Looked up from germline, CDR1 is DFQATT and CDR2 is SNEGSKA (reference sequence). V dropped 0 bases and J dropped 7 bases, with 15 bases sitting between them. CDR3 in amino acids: CSAREDRGDYEAFF. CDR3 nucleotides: TGCAGTGCTAGAGAAGATCGGGGGGACTATGAAGCTTTCTTT.

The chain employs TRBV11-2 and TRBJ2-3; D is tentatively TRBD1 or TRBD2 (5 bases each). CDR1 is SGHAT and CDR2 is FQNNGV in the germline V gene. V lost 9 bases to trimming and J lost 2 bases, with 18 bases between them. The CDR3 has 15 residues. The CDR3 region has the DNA TGTGCCAGGAGCGACACCGGGACGCCCACAGATACGCAGTATTTT. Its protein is CARSDTGTPTDTQYF.

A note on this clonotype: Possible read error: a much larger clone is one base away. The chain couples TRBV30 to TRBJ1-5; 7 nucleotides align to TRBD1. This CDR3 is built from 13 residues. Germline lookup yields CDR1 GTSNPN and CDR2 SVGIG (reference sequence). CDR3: CVWSTGQNQPQHF. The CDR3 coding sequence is TGTGTCTGGAGTACGGGACAGAATCAGCCCCAGCATTTT.

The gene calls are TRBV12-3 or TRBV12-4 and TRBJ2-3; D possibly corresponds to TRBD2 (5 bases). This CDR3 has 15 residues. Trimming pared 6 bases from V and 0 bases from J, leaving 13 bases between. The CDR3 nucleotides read TGTGCCAGCAGGGCCCCCTGGACTAGCACAGATACGCAGTATTTT. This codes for CASRAPWTSTDTQYF.

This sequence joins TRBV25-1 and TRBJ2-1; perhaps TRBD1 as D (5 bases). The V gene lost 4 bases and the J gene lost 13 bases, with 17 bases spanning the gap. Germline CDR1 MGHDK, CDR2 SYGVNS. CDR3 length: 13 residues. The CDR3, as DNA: TGTGCCAGCAGTGCCCCTACAGTTAGGGGTCAGTTCTTC. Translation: CASSAPTVRGQFF.

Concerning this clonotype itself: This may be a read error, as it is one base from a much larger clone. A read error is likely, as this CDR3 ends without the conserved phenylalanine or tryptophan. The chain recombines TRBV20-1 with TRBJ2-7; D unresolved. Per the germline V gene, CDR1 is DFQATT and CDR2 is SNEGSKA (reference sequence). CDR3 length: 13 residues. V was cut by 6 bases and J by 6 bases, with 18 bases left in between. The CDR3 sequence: CSAPITGYREQYL. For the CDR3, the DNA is TGCAGTGCCCCCATTACTGGTTATCGCGAGCAGTACTTA.

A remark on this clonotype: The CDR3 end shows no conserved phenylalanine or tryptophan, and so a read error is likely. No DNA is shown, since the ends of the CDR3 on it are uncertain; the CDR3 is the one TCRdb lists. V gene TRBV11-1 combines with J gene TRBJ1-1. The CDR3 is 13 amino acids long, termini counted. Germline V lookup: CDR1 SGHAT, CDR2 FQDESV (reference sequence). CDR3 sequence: CASSSNFGGEVFY.

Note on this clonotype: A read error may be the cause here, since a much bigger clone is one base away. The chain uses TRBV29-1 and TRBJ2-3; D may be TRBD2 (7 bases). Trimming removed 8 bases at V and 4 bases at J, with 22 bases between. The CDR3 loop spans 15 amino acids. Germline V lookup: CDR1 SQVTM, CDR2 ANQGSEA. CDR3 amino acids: CSHPPEGGQADTQYF. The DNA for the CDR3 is TGCAGCCACCCCCCGGAGGGGGGGCAGGCAGATACGCAGTATTTT.

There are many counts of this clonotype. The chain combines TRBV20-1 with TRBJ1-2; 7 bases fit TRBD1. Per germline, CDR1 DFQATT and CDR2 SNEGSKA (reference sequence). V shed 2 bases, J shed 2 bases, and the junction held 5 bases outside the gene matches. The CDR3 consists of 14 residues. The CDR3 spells CSARRDRMNYGYTF. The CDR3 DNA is TGCAGTGCTAGAAGGGACAGAATGAACTATGGCTACACCTTC.

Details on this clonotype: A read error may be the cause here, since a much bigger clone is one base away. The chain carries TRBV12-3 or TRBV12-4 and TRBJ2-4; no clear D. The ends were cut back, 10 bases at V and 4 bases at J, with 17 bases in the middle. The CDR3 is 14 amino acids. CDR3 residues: CANTPWGRKNIQYF. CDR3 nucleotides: TGTGCCAACACCCCGTGGGGAAGGAAAAACATTCAGTACTTC.

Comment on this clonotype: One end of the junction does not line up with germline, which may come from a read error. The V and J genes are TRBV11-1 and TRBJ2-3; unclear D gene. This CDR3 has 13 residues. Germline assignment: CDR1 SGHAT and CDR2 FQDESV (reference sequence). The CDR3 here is CASSSLSADTQYF. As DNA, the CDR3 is TGTGCTAGCAGCTCCCTCTCGGCAGATACGCAGTATTTT. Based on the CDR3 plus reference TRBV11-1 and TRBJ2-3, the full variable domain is EAEVAQSPRYKITEKSQAVAFWCDPISGHATLYWYRQILGQGPELLVQFQDESVVDDSQLPKDRFSAERLKGVDSTLKIQPAELGDSAMYLCASSSLSADTQYFGPGTRLTVL.

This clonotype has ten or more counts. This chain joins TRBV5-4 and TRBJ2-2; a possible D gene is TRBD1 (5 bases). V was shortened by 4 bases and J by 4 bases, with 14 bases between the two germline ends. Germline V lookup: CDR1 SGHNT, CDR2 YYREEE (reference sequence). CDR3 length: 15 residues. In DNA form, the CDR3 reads TGTGCCAGCAGCGGCGGACAACGAGTCACCGGGGAGCTGTTTTTT. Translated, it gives CASSGGQRVTGELFF.

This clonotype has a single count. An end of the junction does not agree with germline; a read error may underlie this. DNA of the CDR3: TGTGCCAGCAGTTTAATCAGGACAGGGCGACCAAACACCCGGGAGCTGTTTTTT. Its protein is CASSLIRTGRPNTRELFF. The gene calls are TRBV12-3 or TRBV12-4 and TRBJ2-2; TRBD1 aligns across 8 bases. The CDR3 is 18 residues long.

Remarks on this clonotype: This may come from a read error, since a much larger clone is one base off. The CDR3 DNA is TGCGCCAGCAGCCAAAATAGAGACACCTCTGGAAACACCATATATTTT. Its protein product is CASSQNRDTSGNTIYF. This chain links TRBV4-3 with TRBJ1-3; D call uncertain. Deletions cut 2 bases from V and 0 bases from J, with 11 bases between. CDR1 and CDR2 from the germline V gene are LGHNA and YSLEER. This CDR3 spans 16 amino acids.

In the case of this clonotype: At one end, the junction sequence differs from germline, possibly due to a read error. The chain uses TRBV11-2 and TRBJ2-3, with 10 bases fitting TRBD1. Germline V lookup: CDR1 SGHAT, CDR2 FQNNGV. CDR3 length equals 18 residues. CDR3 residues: CASSSLRQGAGRTDTQCF. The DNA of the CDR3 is TGTGCCAGCAGCTCCCTGCGACAGGGGGCTGGACGCACAGATACGCAGTGTTTT.

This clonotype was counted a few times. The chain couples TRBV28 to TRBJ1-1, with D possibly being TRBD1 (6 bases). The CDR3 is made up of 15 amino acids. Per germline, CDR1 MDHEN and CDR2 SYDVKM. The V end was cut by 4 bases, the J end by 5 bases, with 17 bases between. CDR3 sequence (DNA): TGTGCCAGCAGTTCAGGGGCAGGGGACTTAACTGAAGCTTTCTTT. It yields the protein CASSSGAGDLTEAFF.